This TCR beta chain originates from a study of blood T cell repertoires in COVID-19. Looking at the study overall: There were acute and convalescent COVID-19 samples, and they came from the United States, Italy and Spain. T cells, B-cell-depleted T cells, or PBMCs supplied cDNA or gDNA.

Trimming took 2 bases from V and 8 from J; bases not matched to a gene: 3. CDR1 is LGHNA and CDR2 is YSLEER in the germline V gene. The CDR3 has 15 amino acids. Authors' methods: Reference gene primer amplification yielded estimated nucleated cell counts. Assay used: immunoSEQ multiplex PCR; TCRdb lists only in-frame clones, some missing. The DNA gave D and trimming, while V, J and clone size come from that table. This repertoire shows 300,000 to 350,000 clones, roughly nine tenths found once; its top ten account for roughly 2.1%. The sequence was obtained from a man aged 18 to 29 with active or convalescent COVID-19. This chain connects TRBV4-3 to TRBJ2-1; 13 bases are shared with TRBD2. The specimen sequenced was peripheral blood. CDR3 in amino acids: CASSQTSGGADEQFF. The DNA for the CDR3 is TGCGCCAGCAGCCAAACTAGCGGGGGGGCCGATGAGCAGTTCTTC.